This T cell receptor (beta chain) was obtained from a study of CD8+ T cells in alopecia areata. Isolated RNA was reverse transcribed into cDNA used as the sequencing template. The method was immunoSEQ multiplex PCR; TCRdb's version includes in-frame clones alone and lacks a portion of them. The profile covers 200,000 to 300,000 clones, none occurring a single time. The CDR3 runs to 15 residues. V shed 2 bases, J shed 1 base, and the junction held 3 bases outside the gene matches. The germline gives CDR1 NSHNY, CDR2 SYGAGN. Remarks on this clone: Mouse gene names and germline throughout. The read ends 4 residues before the CDR3 terminus; that terminus is restored from the germline J gene.

Using CD4, CD8alpha, NKG2D, NKG2ACE and other markers, pooled cutaneous lymph node cells were sorted. The TCR was taken from a C3H/HeJ mouse with alopecia areata. This strain's MHC haplotype is H2-k. The chain employs TRBV13-1 and TRBJ2-3; 8 positions match TRBD2. Source material: CD4+ T cells sorted from a lymph node. CDR3 sequence: CASSEMGGGAETLYF. The DNA read from the CDR3 is TGTGCCAGCAGTGAAATGGGGGGGGGTGCAGAA.